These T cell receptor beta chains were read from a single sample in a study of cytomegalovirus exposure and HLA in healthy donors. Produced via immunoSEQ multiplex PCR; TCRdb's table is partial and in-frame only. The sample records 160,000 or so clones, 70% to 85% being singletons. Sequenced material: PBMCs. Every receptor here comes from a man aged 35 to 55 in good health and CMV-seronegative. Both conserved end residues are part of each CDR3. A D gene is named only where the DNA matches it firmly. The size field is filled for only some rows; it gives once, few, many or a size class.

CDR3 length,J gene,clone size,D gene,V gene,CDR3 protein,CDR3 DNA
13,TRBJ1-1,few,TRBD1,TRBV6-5,CASRIQGGTEAFF,TGTGCCAGCAGAATACAGGGGGGAACTGAAGCTTTCTTT
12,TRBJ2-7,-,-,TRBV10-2,CASSELSYEQYF,TGCGCCAGCAGTGAGCTCTCCTACGAGCAGTACTTC
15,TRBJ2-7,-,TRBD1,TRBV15,CATSREGQVAYEQYF,TGTGCCACCAGCAGAGAAGGACAGGTGGCCTACGAGCAGTACTTC
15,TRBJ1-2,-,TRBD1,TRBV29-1,CSVDREQGGNYGYTF,TGCAGCGTTGATAGAGAACAGGGGGGGAACTATGGCTACACCTTC
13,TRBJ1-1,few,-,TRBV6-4,CASRKTGNTEAFF,TGTGCCAGCAGGAAGACGGGAAACACTGAAGCTTTCTTT
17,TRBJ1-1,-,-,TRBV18,CASSPFQPSRRGTEAFF,TGTGCCAGCTCACCCTTTCAACCATCCCGGCGCGGCACTGAAGCTTTCTTT
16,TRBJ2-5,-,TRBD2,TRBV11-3,CASSLGPLAGVETQYF,TGTGCCAGCAGCTTGGGACCACTAGCGGGGGTTGAGACCCAGTACTTC
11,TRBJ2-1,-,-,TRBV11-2,CAENRFPGVVF,TGTGCCGAGAACAGGTTCCCTGGCGTGGTCTTC
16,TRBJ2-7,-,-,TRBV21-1,CASSKVGGANSYEQYF,TGTGCCAGCAGCAAAGTGGGGGGGGCCAACTCCTACGAGCAGTACTTT
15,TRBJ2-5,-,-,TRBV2,CASKPDTGWQETQYF,TGTGCCAGCAAGCCTGACACCGGATGGCAAGAGACCCAGTACTTC
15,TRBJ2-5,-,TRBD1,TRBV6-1,CASSPGTGFKETQYF,TGTGCCAGCAGTCCCGGGACAGGGTTCAAAGAGACCCAGTACTTC
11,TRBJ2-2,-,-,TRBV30,CARRDTGELFF,TGTGCCCGCAGGGACACCGGGGAGCTGTTTTTT
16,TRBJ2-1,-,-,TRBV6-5,CASSYSPGEIFNEQFF,TGTGCCAGCAGTTACTCCCCGGGGGAGATATTCAATGAGCAGTTCTTC
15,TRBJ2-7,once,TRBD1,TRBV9,CASSVEPGQTYEQYF,TGTGCCAGCAGCGTCGAGCCGGGACAGACCTACGAGCAGTACTTC
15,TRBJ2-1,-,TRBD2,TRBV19,CASSLSGTIPNEQFF,TGTGCCAGTAGTCTCTCCGGGACTATCCCTAATGAGCAGTTCTTC
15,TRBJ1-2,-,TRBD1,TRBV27,CASSLRTGTSYGYTF,TGTGCCAGCAGTCTTCGGACAGGGACTTCGTATGGCTACACCTTC
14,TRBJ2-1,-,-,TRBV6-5,CASSPRDFLNEQFF,TGTGCCAGCAGTCCCCGGGACTTCCTCAATGAGCAGTTCTTC
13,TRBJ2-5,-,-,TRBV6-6,CASSYSGGRTQYF,TGTGCCAGCAGTTACTCAGGAGGGCGGACCCAGTACTTC
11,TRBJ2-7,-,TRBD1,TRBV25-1,CASGQAHEQYF,TGTGCCAGCGGACAGGCCCACGAGCAGTACTTC
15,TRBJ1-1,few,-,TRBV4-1,CASSPLVVGRTEAFF,TGCGCCAGCAGCCCCCTCGTCGTCGGTCGGACTGAAGCTTTCTTT
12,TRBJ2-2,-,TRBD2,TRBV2,CARKGGTGELFF,TGTGCCAGAAAGGGAGGGACCGGGGAGCTGTTTTTT
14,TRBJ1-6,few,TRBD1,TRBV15,CATSVEQGNSPLHF,TGTGCCACCAGCGTTGAACAGGGGAATTCACCCCTCCACTTT
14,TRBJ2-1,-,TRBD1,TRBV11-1,CASSLMTGRNEQFF,TGTGCCAGCAGCCTCATGACAGGGCGCAATGAGCAGTTCTTC
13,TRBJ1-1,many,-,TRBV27,CASSDTGWGEAFF,TGTGCCAGCAGCGATACAGGGTGGGGAGAAGCTTTCTTT
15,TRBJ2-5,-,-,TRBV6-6,CASRGALLPQETQYF,TGTGCCAGCAGGGGGGCTCTACTGCCTCAAGAGACCCAGTACTTC
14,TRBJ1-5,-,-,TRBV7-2,CASSLNGGNQPQHF,TGTGCCAGCAGCTTAAACGGGGGCAATCAGCCCCAGCATTTT
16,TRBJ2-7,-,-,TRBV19,CASSPRGQPYTYEQYF,TGTGCCAGTAGTCCACGAGGACAGCCTTATACCTACGAGCAGTACTTC
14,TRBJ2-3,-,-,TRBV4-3,CASSQPSSTDTQYF,TGCGCCAGCAGCCAACCCTCGAGCACAGATACGCAGTATTTT
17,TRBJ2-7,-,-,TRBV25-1,CASSEGLGGHLYYEQYF,TGTGCCAGCAGTGAGGGCTTAGGCGGACACCTGTACTACGAGCAGTACTTC
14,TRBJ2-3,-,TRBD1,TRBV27,CASRLTGATDTQYF,TGTGCCAGCAGACTAACAGGGGCCACAGATACGCAGTATTTT
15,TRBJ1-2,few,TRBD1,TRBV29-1,CSVPGQGASNYGYTF,TGCAGCGTCCCGGGACAGGGGGCTTCTAACTATGGCTACACCTTC
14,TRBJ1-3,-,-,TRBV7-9,CAGRPGTSGNTIYF,TGTGCCGGCCGACCCGGGACATCTGGAAACACCATATATTTT
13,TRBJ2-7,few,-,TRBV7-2,CASSWAGTYEQYF,TGTGCCAGCAGCTGGGCAGGGACTTACGAGCAGTACTTC
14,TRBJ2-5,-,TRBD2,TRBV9,CASSGSGGRETQYF,TGTGCCAGCAGCGGTAGCGGGGGAAGAGAGACCCAGTACTTC
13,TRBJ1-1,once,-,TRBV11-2,CASSLGGRSVAFF,TGTGCCAGCAGCTTAGGCGGGCGGTCTGTAGCTTTCTTT
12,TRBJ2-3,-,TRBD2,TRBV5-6,CASSLTLAEQYF,TGTGCCAGCAGCCTCACCCTAGCGGAGCAGTATTTT
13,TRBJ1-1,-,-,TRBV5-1,CASSLGGGTEAFF,TGCGCCAGCAGCTTGGGGGGAGGGACTGAAGCTTTCTTT
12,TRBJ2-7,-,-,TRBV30,CAWAKGRGEQYF,TGTGCCTGGGCAAAAGGCAGGGGCGAGCAGTACTTC
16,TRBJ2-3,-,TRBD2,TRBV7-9,CASSLTSGGASDTQYF,TGTGCCAGCAGCCTTACTAGCGGGGGGGCCTCAGATACGCAGTATTTT
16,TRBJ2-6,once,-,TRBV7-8,CASSPGVTTGANVLTF,TGTGCCAGCAGTCCAGGGGTAACGACTGGGGCCAACGTCCTGACTTTC
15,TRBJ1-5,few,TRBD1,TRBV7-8,CASSKGQSTNQPQHF,TGTGCCAGCAGCAAGGGACAGTCAACCAATCAGCCCCAGCATTTT
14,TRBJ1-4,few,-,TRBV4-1,CASSRVDAGEKLFF,TGCGCCAGCAGCCGAGTTGATGCCGGTGAAAAACTGTTTTTT
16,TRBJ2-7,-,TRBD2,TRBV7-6,CASSHPLAGGLNEQYF,TGTGCCAGCAGCCATCCTCTAGCGGGGGGGCTTAACGAGCAGTACTTC
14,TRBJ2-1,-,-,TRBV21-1,CASSLQDSYNEQFF,TGTGCCAGCAGCCTCCAAGACAGCTACAATGAGCAGTTCTTC
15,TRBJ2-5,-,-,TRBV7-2,CASSFTRPEQETQYF,TGTGCCAGCAGCTTTACCCGCCCAGAACAAGAGACCCAGTACTTC
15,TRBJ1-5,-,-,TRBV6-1,CASSEQVDRNQPQHF,TGTGCCAGCAGTGAACAGGTTGACCGCAATCAGCCCCAGCATTTT
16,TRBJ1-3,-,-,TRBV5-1,CASSAPQDTSGNTIYF,TGCGCCAGCAGCGCTCCACAGGATACCTCTGGAAACACCATATATTTT
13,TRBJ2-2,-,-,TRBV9,CASTETDTGELFF,TGTGCCAGCACAGAGACTGACACCGGGGAGCTGTTTTTT
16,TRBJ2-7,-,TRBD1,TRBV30,CAWSVRGSGGNREQYF,TGTGCCTGGAGTGTACGAGGGTCAGGGGGAAATAGGGAGCAGTACTTC